Listed below are T cell receptor beta chains from one sample, sequenced in a study of blood T cell repertoires in COVID-19. TCRdb keeps only in-frame clones here, not all; method: immunoSEQ multiplex PCR. The sample has 55,000 to 85,000 clones; more than 65% are singletons. Material: peripheral blood. These TCRs come from a woman aged 70 to 79 with acute or convalescent COVID-19. CDR3s include the opening cysteine and the closing phenylalanine or tryptophan. D genes are given only for firm matches. Size is omitted from some rows. Given values are once, few, many or a class for expanded clones.

v_call	d_call	clone_size	j_call	cdr3_nt	cdr3_aa
TRBV3-1/TRBV3-2	-	-	TRBJ1-1	TGTGCCAGCAGCCAAGGCGCGGGGCGCTTGGCTGAAGCTTTCTTT	CASSQGAGRLAEAFF
TRBV5-6	-	-	TRBJ2-7	TGTGCCAGCAGCTCTCGCCGAGGCGGGGTGACTTACGAGCAGTACTTC	CASSSRRGGVTYEQYF
TRBV30	TRBD1	-	TRBJ1-5	TGTGCCTGGACCACCGCAGGGGGTCGTCAGCCCCAGCATTTT	CAWTTAGGRQPQHF
TRBV27	-	-	TRBJ1-5	TGTGCCAGCAGTGAACTTACGGACAACTATAGCAATCAGCCCCAGCATTTT	CASSELTDNYSNQPQHF
TRBV5-1	-	-	TRBJ1-1	TGCGCCAGCAGCTTATACGGGGACACTGAAGCTTTCTTT	CASSLYGDTEAFF
TRBV19	-	few	TRBJ1-3	TGTGCCAGTACCACAGGGACCAAGGCAAACACCATATATTTT	CASTTGTKANTIYF
TRBV28	TRBD1	-	TRBJ2-7	TGTGCCAGCAGCTATCCGGGACAGGGTCCTTACGAGCAGTACTTC	CASSYPGQGPYEQYF
TRBV7-9	TRBD2	-	TRBJ2-5	TGTGCCAGCAGCCCCTCGGGAGGGCACGAAGAGACCCAGTACTTC	CASSPSGGHEETQYF
TRBV9	TRBD1	-	TRBJ2-7	TGTGCCAGCAGCCCTTCGGACAGGGGGCGAGGTGAGCAGTACTTC	CASSPSDRGRGEQYF
TRBV5-6	-	-	TRBJ2-7	TGTGCCAGCAGCCCGGGGTTTGGTAAGGGCGAGCAGTACTTC	CASSPGFGKGEQYF
TRBV28	TRBD1	-	TRBJ2-7	TGTGCCAGCAGTTTTCTTTTCAGGGGGCGTAGCGAGCAGTACTTC	CASSFLFRGRSEQYF
TRBV28	TRBD2	-	TRBJ2-1	TGTGCCAGCAGTCCAGACCGCGGGACTAGCGGGCTACCCTCCTACAATGAGCAGTTCTTC	CASSPDRGTSGLPSYNEQFF
TRBV11-3	-	-	TRBJ2-1	TGTGCCAGCAGCTCCCCGGCGAGAGGGGGCAATGAGCAGTTCTTC	CASSSPARGGNEQFF
TRBV5-6	TRBD2	-	TRBJ2-3	TGTGCCAGCAGCTCCCGAACTAGCGGGGTTTTCGGGGCAGATACGCAGTATTTT	CASSSRTSGVFGADTQYF
TRBV2	-	-	TRBJ2-1	TGTGCCAGTAGGTCGAGGGTGGGGGCAAGTAAGTGGGACAATGAGCAGTTCTTC	CASRSRVGASKWDNEQFF
TRBV3-1/TRBV3-2	-	-	TRBJ1-2	TGTGCCAGCAGCCACTACTATGGCTACACCTTC	CASSHYYGYTF
TRBV10-3	TRBD1	-	TRBJ1-6	TGTGCCATCAGGCACGGGACAGCCTATAATTCACCCCTCCACTTT	CAIRHGTAYNSPLHF
TRBV19	-	-	TRBJ1-5	TGTGCCAGTAGGACAGTGGACTATAGCAATCAGCCCCAGCATTTT	CASRTVDYSNQPQHF
TRBV18	TRBD1	-	TRBJ1-1	TGTGCCAGCTCACCTCAGGGGGACACTGAAGCTTTCTTT	CASSPQGDTEAFF
TRBV6-5	-	-	TRBJ2-7	TGTGCCAGCAGTAGTACCTCACCGGAGGGGGAGCAGTACTTC	CASSSTSPEGEQYF
TRBV5-8	TRBD1	-	TRBJ2-1	TGTGCCAGCAGCTCCGACCGGGACAGCTCCTACAATGAGCAGTTCTTC	CASSSDRDSSYNEQFF
TRBV6-5	-	-	TRBJ2-6	TGTGCCAGCACACTAATCTCTGGGGCCAACGTCCTGACTTTC	CASTLISGANVLTF
TRBV5-6	-	-	TRBJ1-1	TGTGCCAGCAGCTTAATGGCGACAGGTGCTGAAGCTTTCTTT	CASSLMATGAEAFF
TRBV7-9	-	-	TRBJ1-1	TGTGCCAGCAGCGCCAGGGGCGTTGAAGCTTTCTTT	CASSARGVEAFF
TRBV6-5	TRBD1	-	TRBJ2-7	TGTGCCAGCAGTTACAGAGGACAGGGAACCTACGAGCAGTACTTC	CASSYRGQGTYEQYF
TRBV18	-	-	TRBJ1-1	TGTGCCAGCTCACCTACGAATCGGTATATAGGGGACACTGAAGCTTTCTTT	CASSPTNRYIGDTEAFF
TRBV30	TRBD1	once	TRBJ1-5	TGTGCCTGGAGCCCGGGACAGGGGGTCCAGCCCCAGCATTTT	CAWSPGQGVQPQHF
TRBV19	TRBD2	-	TRBJ2-7	TGTGCCAGTAGTCGGGGAGCGGGGGAATCCTACGAGCAGTACTTC	CASSRGAGESYEQYF
TRBV9	-	-	TRBJ2-2	TGTGCCAGCAGCCCTCGGGACACCGGGGAGCTGTTTTTT	CASSPRDTGELFF
TRBV9	TRBD2	-	TRBJ2-5	TGTGCCAGCAGCGTAGCCCAGCGGGGGGTCCAAGAGACCCAGTACTTC	CASSVAQRGVQETQYF
TRBV12-3/TRBV12-4	-	few	TRBJ1-1	TGTGCCAGCAGTTTAGCGCTATGGTCTGAAGCTTTCTTT	CASSLALWSEAFF
TRBV10-3	TRBD2	-	TRBJ2-1	TGTGCCATCAGTGATGGGGCGGGAGCCTCTGGAGAGCAGTTCTTC	CAISDGAGASGEQFF
TRBV19	TRBD1	once	TRBJ1-4	TGTGCCAGTACCACAGGGGTCGCTAATGAAAAACTGTTTTTT	CASTTGVANEKLFF
TRBV28	-	-	TRBJ2-3	TGTGCCAGCAGTTTTCGGGGTGCCCACACAGATACGCAGTATTTT	CASSFRGAHTDTQYF
TRBV3-1/TRBV3-2	TRBD2	-	TRBJ2-5	TGTGCCAGCAGCCAAGACTTTGGCCTAGCGGGGGGGTTGGAGACCCAGTACTTC	CASSQDFGLAGGLETQYF
TRBV30	TRBD2	few	TRBJ2-7	TGTGCCTTTAGCGGGAGCAACGTTAACGAGCAGTACTTC	CAFSGSNVNEQYF
TRBV6-5	-	few	TRBJ2-4	TGTGCCAGCAGTCGGAAGTCAGGCGACATTCAGTACTTC	CASSRKSGDIQYF
TRBV6-5	TRBD1	-	TRBJ2-2	TGTGCCAGCAGTCCCGGGACAGTTAACACCGGGGAGCTGTTTTTT	CASSPGTVNTGELFF
TRBV5-1	-	-	TRBJ2-7	TGCGCCAGCAGCCCGACCGACCGACGAGGCGAGCAGTACTTC	CASSPTDRRGEQYF
TRBV9	-	-	TRBJ2-5	TGTGCCAGCAGCGTACGAGGGGGAGAAGAGACCCAGTACTTC	CASSVRGGEETQYF
TRBV11-2	TRBD2	once	TRBJ2-7	TGTGCCAGCAGCTCCAGGACTAGCGGGAGGGCCTACGAGCAGTACTTC	CASSSRTSGRAYEQYF
TRBV5-6	-	-	TRBJ1-4	TGTGCCAGCAGCGTCCTCCAGGGGACTAATGAAAAACTGTTTTTT	CASSVLQGTNEKLFF
TRBV5-6	TRBD1	-	TRBJ1-2	TGTGCCAGCAGCTTGGTCAGTGGGACAGGGGGTAACTATGGCTACACCTTC	CASSLVSGTGGNYGYTF
TRBV28	-	-	TRBJ2-7	TGTGCCAGCACCCCCAGGACAACAGGGGAGCAGTACTTC	CASTPRTTGEQYF
TRBV3-1/TRBV3-2	-	-	TRBJ1-1	TGTGCCAGCAGCCAAGAGCCGCGCGGGGGTGGAACTGAAGCTTTCTTT	CASSQEPRGGGTEAFF
TRBV5-1	-	once	TRBJ1-5	TGCGCCAGCAGCTTGGCGGGGGGGTACAATCAGCCCCAGCATTTT	CASSLAGGYNQPQHF
TRBV25-1	TRBD1	-	TRBJ1-6	TGTGCCAGTGGGACAGGTGATAATTCACCCCTCCACTTT	CASGTGDNSPLHF
TRBV29-1	-	-	TRBJ1-1	TGCAGCGTTGCGGGCAGGGAGAACACTGAAGCTTTCTTT	CSVAGRENTEAFF
TRBV10-2	-	-	TRBJ2-2	TGCGCCAGCAGTGATTCAAGGGGCGGGGAGCTGTTTTTT	CASSDSRGGELFF
TRBV6-2/TRBV6-3	-	once	TRBJ1-1	TGTGCCAGCAGTTACTCGAGTAGGGGCGTGGTCCCTGAAGCTTTCTTT	CASSYSSRGVVPEAFF
TRBV11-2	-	-	TRBJ1-6	TGTGCCAGCAGCTTAGCGGGGGTGGCTAATTCACCCCTCCACTTT	CASSLAGVANSPLHF
TRBV3-1/TRBV3-2	TRBD2	few	TRBJ2-5	TGTGCCAGCAGCCATGGACTAGCGGGGGGCCCGGAGACCCAGTACTTC	CASSHGLAGGPETQYF
TRBV14	TRBD2	-	TRBJ2-3	TGTGCCAGCAGCCCAAGCGGGAGATTGCCAGATACGCAGTATTTT	CASSPSGRLPDTQYF